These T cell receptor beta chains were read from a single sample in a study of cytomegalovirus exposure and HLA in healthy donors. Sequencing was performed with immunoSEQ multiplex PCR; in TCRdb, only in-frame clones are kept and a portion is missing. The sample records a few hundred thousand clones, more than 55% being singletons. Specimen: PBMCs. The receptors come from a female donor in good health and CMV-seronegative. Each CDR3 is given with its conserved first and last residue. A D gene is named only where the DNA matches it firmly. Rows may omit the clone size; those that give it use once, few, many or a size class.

CDR3 DNA: TGTGCCATCGGAGGCGGCGGTTTCGGGGATACGCAGTATTTT
CDR3 protein: CAIGGGGFGDTQYF
J gene: TRBJ2-3
V gene: TRBV10-3
clone size: .
D gene: .

CDR3 DNA: TGTGCCCTAGGGGCGGCGGGGACAGATACGCAGTATTTT
CDR3 protein: CALGAAGTDTQYF
J gene: TRBJ2-3
V gene: TRBV6-5
clone size: .
D gene: .

CDR3 DNA: TGTGCCAGCTCACCATTGGCTCTGGCCGACTATGGCTACACCTTC
CDR3 protein: CASSPLALADYGYTF
J gene: TRBJ1-2
V gene: TRBV18
clone size: .
D gene: .

CDR3 DNA: TGTGCCAGCACCAACGGTGGTCCTGAAGCTTTCTTT
CDR3 protein: CASTNGGPEAFF
J gene: TRBJ1-1
V gene: TRBV6-1
clone size: .
D gene: .

CDR3 DNA: TGTGCCAGCAGTTCCAGGGGTCTACGCTACGAGCAGTACTTC
CDR3 protein: CASSSRGLRYEQYF
J gene: TRBJ2-7
V gene: TRBV27
clone size: .
D gene: .

CDR3 DNA: TGTGCCAGCAGTGCCGGGACAGGGAACGAGCAGTACTTC
CDR3 protein: CASSAGTGNEQYF
J gene: TRBJ2-7
V gene: TRBV2
clone size: .
D gene: TRBD1

CDR3 DNA: TGTGCCAGCAGCGTAGACCTAGCGGGCTACGAGCAGTACTTC
CDR3 protein: CASSVDLAGYEQYF
J gene: TRBJ2-7
V gene: TRBV9
clone size: few
D gene: TRBD2

CDR3 DNA: TGTGCCAGCAGCCAAGATGGGGCAGACTCCGCCGAGCAGTACTTC
CDR3 protein: CASSQDGADSAEQYF
J gene: TRBJ2-7
V gene: TRBV4-2
clone size: .
D gene: .

CDR3 DNA: TGTGCCAGTAATTACTATTCGAGTGAGCAGTACTTC
CDR3 protein: CASNYYSSEQYF
J gene: TRBJ2-7
V gene: TRBV19
clone size: few
D gene: .

CDR3 DNA: TGTGCCAGCAGTTTCCTACGGGAGGGTTCACCCCTCCACTTT
CDR3 protein: CASSFLREGSPLHF
J gene: TRBJ1-6
V gene: TRBV28
clone size: .
D gene: .

CDR3 DNA: TGTGCCAGCAGCTTAGCGGCTAGCGGCCAAGAGACCCAGTACTTC
CDR3 protein: CASSLAASGQETQYF
J gene: TRBJ2-5
V gene: TRBV7-3
clone size: few
D gene: TRBD2

CDR3 DNA: TGTGCCAGCAGTGACTCGGAGGGCTACAATGAGCAGTTCTTC
CDR3 protein: CASSDSEGYNEQFF
J gene: TRBJ2-1
V gene: TRBV6-4
clone size: .
D gene: .

CDR3 DNA: TGCAGCGCCGCCCGACTAGTCCGTTTAGTTGATGAGCAGTTCTTC
CDR3 protein: CSAARLVRLVDEQFF
J gene: TRBJ2-1
V gene: TRBV29-1
clone size: .
D gene: .

CDR3 DNA: TGCAGCGTTGCACTTTTGCGGGACACCGGGGAGCTGTTTTTT
CDR3 protein: CSVALLRDTGELFF
J gene: TRBJ2-2
V gene: TRBV29-1
clone size: .
D gene: .

CDR3 DNA: TGTGCCTGGTCATTCCATCCCTCCTACGAGCAGTACTTC
CDR3 protein: CAWSFHPSYEQYF
J gene: TRBJ2-7
V gene: TRBV30
clone size: .
D gene: .

CDR3 DNA: TGTGCCAGCAGTTTAGGCCAGGGGGCGACCTTTAGTTATGGCTACACCTTC
CDR3 protein: CASSLGQGATFSYGYTF
J gene: TRBJ1-2
V gene: TRBV27
clone size: .
D gene: TRBD1

CDR3 DNA: TGTGCCAGCAGCTTAGCGCGGGAGGCCTCGAACACCGGGGAGCTGTTTTTT
CDR3 protein: CASSLAREASNTGELFF
J gene: TRBJ2-2
V gene: TRBV7-6
clone size: .
D gene: TRBD2

CDR3 DNA: TGTGCCAGCAAACCGGGACTAGGGAACACCGGGGAGCTGTTTTTT
CDR3 protein: CASKPGLGNTGELFF
J gene: TRBJ2-2
V gene: TRBV27
clone size: .
D gene: TRBD2

CDR3 DNA: TGTGCCAGCAGCGTCAACAGGGACGCTGGAGAAGCTTTCTTT
CDR3 protein: CASSVNRDAGEAFF
J gene: TRBJ1-1
V gene: TRBV9
clone size: .
D gene: .

CDR3 DNA: TGCGCCAGCAGCCGCGACAGGGCCCGAGGCATTCAGTACTTC
CDR3 protein: CASSRDRARGIQYF
J gene: TRBJ2-4
V gene: TRBV10-1
clone size: .
D gene: TRBD1

CDR3 DNA: TGTGCCAGCACCGCGGCCGGGTCGGTCAATGAGCAGTTCTTC
CDR3 protein: CASTAAGSVNEQFF
J gene: TRBJ2-1
V gene: TRBV27
clone size: few
D gene: .

CDR3 DNA: TGCGCCAGCAGCCAAGATCTTTCGGGAGTGGCGGACCAAGAGACCCAGTACTTC
CDR3 protein: CASSQDLSGVADQETQYF
J gene: TRBJ2-5
V gene: TRBV4-1
clone size: once
D gene: .

CDR3 DNA: TGTGCCAGCAGCGTACATCTTACTAGCGGGGGGTTCACAGATACGCAGTATTTT
CDR3 protein: CASSVHLTSGGFTDTQYF
J gene: TRBJ2-3
V gene: TRBV9
clone size: .
D gene: TRBD2

CDR3 DNA: TGTGCCAGCAGTGCCTCTAGCGGCACCACAGATACGCAGTATTTT
CDR3 protein: CASSASSGTTDTQYF
J gene: TRBJ2-3
V gene: TRBV6-1
clone size: .
D gene: TRBD2

CDR3 DNA: TGTGCCAGCAGTGAACTTGGGACAGGGGGCGACGAGCAGTACTTC
CDR3 protein: CASSELGTGGDEQYF
J gene: TRBJ2-7
V gene: TRBV2
clone size: .
D gene: TRBD1

CDR3 DNA: TGCGCCAGCAGCCCGAGACAGCGTTACGCGAACACCGGGGAGCTGTTTTTT
CDR3 protein: CASSPRQRYANTGELFF
J gene: TRBJ2-2
V gene: TRBV5-1
clone size: .
D gene: .

CDR3 DNA: TGTGCCAGCAGCTCGACAGTTGGGGGACAGGGGGCGGGGACCTTC
CDR3 protein: CASSSTVGGQGAGTF
J gene: TRBJ1-2
V gene: TRBV7-6
clone size: .
D gene: TRBD1

CDR3 DNA: TGTGCCAGCAGCTTACTCCGGGGGGGGACTACCGTATACAATGAGCAGTTCTTC
CDR3 protein: CASSLLRGGTTVYNEQFF
J gene: TRBJ2-1
V gene: TRBV7-8
clone size: .
D gene: TRBD2

CDR3 DNA: TGTGCCAGCGCGGGACAGGGATCATCCGGTCCCGGAAACACCATATATTTT
CDR3 protein: CASAGQGSSGPGNTIYF
J gene: TRBJ1-3
V gene: TRBV11-2
clone size: .
D gene: TRBD1

CDR3 DNA: TGTGCCAGCAGCCAGGCACTAGCTAACACCGGGGAGCTGTTTTTT
CDR3 protein: CASSQALANTGELFF
J gene: TRBJ2-2
V gene: TRBV7-2
clone size: once
D gene: .

CDR3 DNA: TGTGCCTGGAAACGGGGTCTTAGCGGGAGGGACACGCAGTATTTT
CDR3 protein: CAWKRGLSGRDTQYF
J gene: TRBJ2-3
V gene: TRBV30
clone size: .
D gene: TRBD2

CDR3 DNA: TGCGCCAGCAGCCAAGTCCCGGTGGAGACCCAGTACTTC
CDR3 protein: CASSQVPVETQYF
J gene: TRBJ2-5
V gene: TRBV4-1
clone size: .
D gene: .

CDR3 DNA: TGTGCTAGTGGTCCTAACAGGGACTACGAGCAGTACTTC
CDR3 protein: CASGPNRDYEQYF
J gene: TRBJ2-7
V gene: TRBV12-5
clone size: once
D gene: .

CDR3 DNA: TGTGCCAGCAGTCCGGGGGGGGTGAACACTGAAGCTTTCTTT
CDR3 protein: CASSPGGVNTEAFF
J gene: TRBJ1-1
V gene: TRBV6-6
clone size: .
D gene: .

CDR3 DNA: TGCGCCAGCAGCCCCGTGATGGGGACTAGTAAGTTCTTC
CDR3 protein: CASSPVMGTSKFF
J gene: TRBJ2-1
V gene: TRBV4-1
clone size: .
D gene: TRBD2

CDR3 DNA: TGTGCCAGTAGTAGGACAGTGAACTATGGCTACACCTTC
CDR3 protein: CASSRTVNYGYTF
J gene: TRBJ1-2
V gene: TRBV19
clone size: .
D gene: .

CDR3 DNA: TGTGCCAGCAGTTACTCGACGGACAGGGTGCGGTATGGCTACACCTTC
CDR3 protein: CASSYSTDRVRYGYTF
J gene: TRBJ1-2
V gene: TRBV6-5
clone size: few
D gene: TRBD1

CDR3 DNA: TGTGCCAGCAGCTCCGGGACAGGCCAAGAGACCCAGTACTTC
CDR3 protein: CASSSGTGQETQYF
J gene: TRBJ2-5
V gene: TRBV7-9
clone size: .
D gene: TRBD1

CDR3 DNA: TGTGCCAGTTCTAGACTTTCCAACTATGGCTACACCTTC
CDR3 protein: CASSRLSNYGYTF
J gene: TRBJ1-2
V gene: TRBV25-1
clone size: .
D gene: .

CDR3 DNA: TGTGCCAGCAGCGCCTTGGGTGGGCTAGCTGCCAATGAGCAGTTCTTC
CDR3 protein: CASSALGGLAANEQFF
J gene: TRBJ2-1
V gene: TRBV7-8
clone size: .
D gene: .

CDR3 DNA: TGTGCCAGCTCACCACCACAGGGGTCCTTAGGGACCGGCCCCTACAATGAGCAGTTCTTC
CDR3 protein: CASSPPQGSLGTGPYNEQFF
J gene: TRBJ2-1
V gene: TRBV18
clone size: .
D gene: TRBD1

CDR3 DNA: TGTGCCAGCAGTTACGGTCCGAGGGTTGGCTCCTACGAGCAGTACTTC
CDR3 protein: CASSYGPRVGSYEQYF
J gene: TRBJ2-7
V gene: TRBV6-5
clone size: .
D gene: .

CDR3 DNA: TGTGCCAGCAGCACACGAAGATCAGGGGAAGCTAATGAAAAACTGTTTTTT
CDR3 protein: CASSTRRSGEANEKLFF
J gene: TRBJ1-4
V gene: TRBV5-6
clone size: .
D gene: .

CDR3 DNA: TGTGCCAGCAGTGAAGGCCCCAGGGCCTACGAGCAGTACTTC
CDR3 protein: CASSEGPRAYEQYF
J gene: TRBJ2-7
V gene: TRBV6-1
clone size: .
D gene: .

CDR3 DNA: TGTGCCAGCATTAACGGGGGATACTATGGCTACACCTTC
CDR3 protein: CASINGGYYGYTF
J gene: TRBJ1-2
V gene: TRBV6-1
clone size: few
D gene: .

CDR3 DNA: TGTGCCAGCAGTCTCGAGGAGACCCAGTACTTC
CDR3 protein: CASSLEETQYF
J gene: TRBJ2-5
V gene: TRBV6-5
clone size: .
D gene: .

CDR3 DNA: TGTGCCAGCAGCTTTGAAGCTTTCTTT
CDR3 protein: CASSFEAFF
J gene: TRBJ1-1
V gene: TRBV28
clone size: once
D gene: .

CDR3 DNA: TGTGCCAGCGACACAACGAACTATGGCTACACCTTC
CDR3 protein: CASDTTNYGYTF
J gene: TRBJ1-2
V gene: TRBV28
clone size: .
D gene: .

CDR3 DNA: TGTGCCAGCAGCTTAGAGTGGGCGGGTGAGGCCGGGGAGCTGTTTTTT
CDR3 protein: CASSLEWAGEAGELFF
J gene: TRBJ2-2
V gene: TRBV11-3
clone size: .
D gene: .

CDR3 DNA: TGTGCCAGCAGTTCTACGGATCAGCCCCAGCATTTT
CDR3 protein: CASSSTDQPQHF
J gene: TRBJ1-5
V gene: TRBV28
clone size: .
D gene: .

CDR3 DNA: TGTGCCAGCAGCTCAGGACTAGCGGACACAGATACGCAGTATTTT
CDR3 protein: CASSSGLADTDTQYF
J gene: TRBJ2-3
V gene: TRBV11-3
clone size: .
D gene: TRBD2

CDR3 DNA: TGCGCCAGCAGCTTGGGGGGGGAGGCGGGGTACAATGAGCAGTTCTTC
CDR3 protein: CASSLGGEAGYNEQFF
J gene: TRBJ2-1
V gene: TRBV5-1
clone size: .
D gene: .

CDR3 DNA: TGCAGCGTCCACAGGGACAGCACAGATACGCAGTATTTT
CDR3 protein: CSVHRDSTDTQYF
J gene: TRBJ2-3
V gene: TRBV29-1
clone size: few
D gene: .

CDR3 DNA: TGTGCCAGCAGCCAGGGTGACTTCGGGACTAGCGGGACGGAGACCCAGTACTTC
CDR3 protein: CASSQGDFGTSGTETQYF
J gene: TRBJ2-5
V gene: TRBV4-2
clone size: .
D gene: TRBD2